The sample holds a few counts of the clone carrying this TCR beta chain. Its antigen is not known. This sample is drawn from a study of post-analysis software for immune sequencing data. Background on the study: The patients showed relapsing-remitting, secondary progressive and progressive-relapsing multiple sclerosis courses.

V gave up 5 bases and J gave up 2 bases; unmatched junction bases: 6. The CDR3 has 13 amino acids. Germline loops: CDR1 SQVTM, CDR2 ANQGSEA. TCR beta libraries were prepared from cDNA with unique molecular identifiers. Researchers reported roughly 0.5 million cDNA molecules coming from roughly 0.93 to 9.6 million T cells. TCRdb fed the PCR reads into MiXCR, producing one record per CDR3 protein. Of hundreds of thousands of distinct CDR3 sequences listed, approximately 57% are singletons. Findings and caveats of the study: Normalized Chao1 diversity in multiple sclerosis patients fell significantly below that of controls. Higher frequency in patients than in controls was seen for roughly 5 TRBV segments, with TRBV5-6, TRBV5-1 and TRBV20-1 among them.

The source is a girl aged 10 to 17 with multiple sclerosis. Specimen: blood. The chain uses TRBV29-1 and TRBJ2-7, with 7 bases aligning to TRBD1. The CDR3 reads CSVCKTGTYEQYF. CDR3 bases: TGCAGCGTTTGTAAGACAGGGACCTACGAGCAGTACTTC.